This entry lists 30 T cell receptor beta chains sequenced from one sample in a study of blood T cell repertoires in COVID-19. The table came from immunoSEQ multiplex PCR; TCRdb's copy has only in-frame clones and leaves some out. Among approximately 250,000 clones listed, roughly 90% were seen once. The sample taken for sequencing was PBMCs or T cells enriched from blood (not recorded which). These TCRs come from a man aged 35 to 55 who had been exposed to COVID-19.

This chain connects TRBV28 to TRBJ2-3, with 13 nucleotides matching TRBD2. Germline V gene sequence: CDR1 MDHEN, CDR2 SYDVKM. V lost 7 bases, J lost 5 bases, and 6 bases stayed unmatched. This CDR3 contains 15 residues. The CDR3 DNA reads TGTGCCAGCACTACTAGCGGGAGGGCCAGAGATACGCAGTATTTT. It yields the protein CASTTSGRARDTQYF.

The chain employs TRBV4-3 and TRBJ2-3; 9 bases line up with TRBD1. Germline CDR1 reads LGHNA; CDR2 reads YSLEER. CDR3 length: 16 amino acids. The V and J ends lost 0 bases and 3 bases, in that order; junction bases with no gene match: 4. CDR3 in amino acids: CASSQDNGQGTDTQYF. The CDR3, as DNA: TGCGCCAGCAGCCAAGATAATGGACAGGGGACAGATACGCAGTATTTT.

The gene calls are TRBV5-1 and TRBJ1-2; a weak D match, TRBD1 (6 bases). Trimming left V 2 bases short and J 3 bases short, with 14 bases between. The CDR3 is made up of 15 amino acids. Germline V CDR1 and CDR2: SGHRS, YFSETQ. For the CDR3, the DNA is TGCGCCAGCAGCTTCAACAGGGTAGTCGACTATGGCTACACCTTC. It codes for CASSFNRVVDYGYTF. Using reference TRBV5-1 and TRBJ1-2 for the parts outside the CDR3, the full variable domain is KAGVTQTPRYLIKTRGQQVTLSCSPISGHRSVSWYQQTPGQGLQFLFEYFSETQRNKGNFPGRFSGRQFSNSRSEMNVSTLELGDSALYLCASSFNRVVDYGYTFGSGTRLTVV.

J is TRBJ2-1 and V is TRBV10-2; tentatively, D is TRBD2 (6 bases). The CDR3 runs 19 residues. The V and J ends lost 4 bases and 4 bases respectively, with 26 bases between them. The germline CDR1 and CDR2 sequences are WSHSY and SAAADI. The DNA for the CDR3 is TGCGCCAGCAGTGGGGGTTGGACCGGACGGGGGAGAAGTTACAATGAGCAGTTCTTC. Protein product: CASSGGWTGRGRSYNEQFF.

The chain employs TRBV19 and TRBJ1-5; D not certain. The CDR3 totals 16 residues. Trimming took off 5 bases at V and 0 bases at J, with 14 bases between the two ends. The germline V gene encodes CDR1 LNHDA and CDR2 SQIVND (reference sequence). As DNA, the CDR3 is TGTGCCAGTAGTCCACGGTCGGGTTATAGCAATCAGCCCCAGCATTTT. This gives the protein CASSPRSGYSNQPQHF.

V usage is TRBV5-4 and J usage is TRBJ2-1; the match to TRBD1 covers 8 bases. The CDR3 is 13 amino acids. Germline-derived CDR1 and CDR2 are SGHNT and YYREEE (reference sequence). V lost 6 bases to trimming and J lost 6 bases; unmatched junction nucleotides: 5. CDR3 region: CASNGQGGNEQFF. The CDR3 DNA reads TGTGCCAGCAATGGACAGGGCGGCAATGAGCAGTTCTTC.

This sequence joins TRBV4-1 and TRBJ1-2; the D gene is possibly TRBD1 (6 bases). The V end was cut by 5 bases, the J end by 4 bases, with 11 bases between. Germline V gene lookup returns CDR1 MGHRA and CDR2 YSYEKL. CDR3 length: 13 residues. The CDR3 loop is CASSSTGSYGYTF. The DNA of the CDR3 is TGCGCCAGCAGCTCGACAGGCAGCTATGGCTACACCTTC.

The rearrangement joins TRBV2 to TRBJ2-3, with 10 nucleotides matching TRBD1. This CDR3 comprises 15 residues. Trimming at V came to 6 bases and at J to 4 bases, leaving 7 bases not matched to a gene. Germline loops: CDR1 SNHLY, CDR2 FYNNEI. The CDR3 DNA is TGTGCCAGCAGAACCGGACAGGGGGGTCCAGATACGCAGTATTTT. It encodes CASRTGQGGPDTQYF. Filled out from reference TRBV2 and TRBJ2-3, the complete variable domain reads EPEVTQTPSHQVTQMGQEVILRCVPISNHLYFYWYRQILGQKVEFLVSFYNNEISEKSEIFDDQFSVERPDGSNFTLKIRSTKLEDSAMYFCASRTGQGGPDTQYFGPGTRLTVL.

The V and J genes are TRBV6-5 and TRBJ2-2; tentative D call: TRBD1 (6 bases). CDR1 is MNHEY and CDR2 is SVGAGI in the germline V gene. The V end lost 10 bases, the J end lost 4 bases, and 10 bases lay between the germline ends. The CDR3 has 12 residues. CDR3 coding DNA: TGTGCCACCAGGGGCACCACCGGGGAGCTGTTTTTT. Translated, it gives CATRGTTGELFF.

This chain links TRBV28 with TRBJ2-7; 7 nucleotides line up with TRBD2. CDR3 length equals 13 residues. With V trimmed by 6 bases and J by 2 bases, 4 bases remained unmatched. The V gene's germline CDR1 is MDHEN and CDR2 SYDVKM. Written as DNA, the CDR3 is TGTGCCAGCAGGCCTAGCGGAACCTACGAGCAGTACTTC. Its protein product is CASRPSGTYEQYF.

This chain joins TRBV19 and TRBJ2-7; TRBD2 matches 12 bases. The CDR3 is made up of 15 amino acids. CDR1 and CDR2 from the germline V gene are LNHDA and SQIVND (reference sequence). V dropped 4 bases and J dropped 5; count of bases not matched to a gene: 6. The CDR3 protein is CASSTTSGSVNEQYF. The CDR3 DNA reads as TGTGCCAGTAGTACGACTAGCGGGAGCGTAAACGAGCAGTACTTC.

The chain couples TRBV12-5 to TRBJ2-7; TRBD2 aligns across 12 bases. The CDR3 has 15 residues. Germline V gene lookup returns CDR1 LGHNT and CDR2 FRNRAP. Losses at the gene ends were 1 base for V and 2 bases for J; bases not matched to a gene: 0. CDR3 sequence (DNA): TGTGCTAGTGGTTTGGGGACTAGCGGGACCTACGAGCAGTACTTC. It yields the protein CASGLGTSGTYEQYF. Combining the CDR3 with reference TRBV12-5 and TRBJ2-7 gives the whole variable domain DARVTQTPRHKVTEMGQEVTMRCQPILGHNTVFWYRQTMMQGLELLAYFRNRAPLDDSGMPKDRFSAEMPDATLATLKIQPSEPRDSAVYFCASGLGTSGTYEQYFGPGTRLTVT.

The chain recombines TRBV5-4 with TRBJ2-7, with 9 bases fitting TRBD1. In germline, CDR1 is SGHNT, CDR2 YYREEE (reference sequence). This CDR3 region has 16 residues. The trim removed 4 bases at V and 2 bases at J, leaving 10 bases unmatched. The CDR3 protein is CASSGIRDRDPYEQYF. The CDR3 nucleotides are TGTGCCAGCAGCGGCATCCGGGACAGGGATCCCTACGAGCAGTACTTC.

This clone has only one observation. V and J are TRBV4-3 and TRBJ2-1; D unclear. V lost 3 bases and J lost 4, with 7 bases in between. This CDR3 comprises 13 residues. Per the germline V gene, CDR1 is LGHNA and CDR2 is YSLEER. The CDR3 reads CASSQTSYNEQFF. CDR3 sequence (DNA): TGCGCCAGCAGCCAGACTTCTTACAATGAGCAGTTCTTC.

This chain uses TRBV6-6 with TRBJ1-2; TRBD1 is a possible D gene (5 bases). Germline V CDR1 and CDR2: MNHNY, SVGAGI (reference sequence). The CDR3 sequence is 11 residues long. With 7 bases removed from V and 4 bases from J, the gap between germline ends came to 7 bases. For the CDR3, the DNA is TGTGCCAGCACAGGGCTCTATGGCTACACCTTC. It specifies CASTGLYGYTF.

The rearrangement joins TRBV27 to TRBJ2-6; D might be TRBD1 (6 bases). V was trimmed by 7 bases and J by 4 bases, leaving 14 bases between them. Germline assignment: CDR1 MNHEY and CDR2 SMNVEV (reference sequence). The CDR3 is 15 residues long. This chain's CDR3 is CASTLHQGGANVLTF. The DNA for the CDR3 is TGTGCCAGCACCCTGCACCAGGGGGGGGCCAACGTCCTGACTTTC.

The V and J genes are TRBV10-3 and TRBJ2-7; tentatively, D is TRBD1 (5 bases). CDR1 and CDR2 from the germline V gene are ENHRY and SYGVKD. The CDR3 covers 14 residues. Trimming removed 0 bases at V and 6 bases at J, with 12 bases between. The CDR3 coding sequence is TGTGCCATCAGTGAGTCGCAGGGAAAAGGCGAGCAGTACTTC. Translating it yields CAISESQGKGEQYF.

This clone was counted a single time. The chain couples TRBV7-9 to TRBJ2-2; D uncertain. V gave up 3 bases and J gave up 7 bases, with 3 bases separating them. CDR3 length: 11 residues. Germline CDR1 is SEHNR and CDR2 is FQNEAQ (reference sequence). The CDR3 coding sequence is TGTGCCAGCAGCTTTATCGGGGAGCTGTTTTTT. It codes for CASSFIGELFF.

This chain connects TRBV25-1 to TRBJ2-2, with a tentative D call TRBD2 (5 bases). Germline CDR1 and CDR2: MGHDK and SYGVNS. This CDR3 has 15 residues. V dropped 5 bases and J dropped 1 base, with 11 bases sitting between them. CDR3 DNA sequence: TGTGCCAGCAGTCCAAGCGGTCTGAACACCGGGGAGCTGTTTTTT. This encodes CASSPSGLNTGELFF.

The chain uses TRBV24-1 and TRBJ2-2; TRBD2 is a possible D gene (6 bases). Germline CDR1 reads KGHDR; CDR2 reads SFDVKD. V was trimmed by 9 bases and J by 3 bases, leaving 16 bases between them. The CDR3 runs to 15 residues. CDR3 region: CATAPRGSYTGELFF. In DNA, the CDR3 is TGTGCCACCGCCCCTCGGGGGTCGTACACCGGGGAGCTGTTTTTT.

The chain employs TRBV7-2 and TRBJ1-5; D is unresolved. The CDR3 length is 14 residues. The germline CDR1 and CDR2 sequences are SGHTA and FQGNSA. V lost 0 bases, J lost 4 bases, and 7 bases lay in between. CDR3 bases: TGTGCCAGCAGCTTAGCTGGGAGAAATCAGCCCCAGCATTTT. The encoded protein is CASSLAGRNQPQHF.

CDR3 DNA: TGTGCCAGCAGTGGACTAGCGGGAGAGTACTTC. Protein: CASSGLAGEYF. V and J are TRBV11-3 and TRBJ2-7, with 13 bases identical to TRBD2. CDR3 size: 11 residues. The germline CDR1 and CDR2 sequences are SGHNT and YENEEA. Trimming removed 6 bases from V and 11 bases from J; junction bases left unmatched: 1. Filled out from reference TRBV11-3 and TRBJ2-7, the complete variable domain reads EAGVVQSPRYKIIEKKQPVAFWCNPISGHNTLYWYLQNLGQGPELLIRYENEEAVDDSQLPKDRFSAERLKGVDSTLKIQPAELGDSAVYLCASSGLAGEYFGPGTRLTVT.

The rearrangement joins TRBV6-5 to TRBJ2-5, with unresolved D. The V gene lost 6 bases and the J gene lost 5 bases, with 16 bases spanning the gap. The CDR3 spans 14 residues. Germline V CDR1 and CDR2: MNHEY, SVGAGI. The CDR3 nucleotides are TGTGCCAGCAGGCCCCTTGATCGGGTGGAGACCCAGTACTTC. This encodes CASRPLDRVETQYF.

CDR3 sequence: CASSLLARTGELFF. For the CDR3, the DNA is TGTGCCAGCAGTTTGCTAGCAAGAACCGGGGAGCTGTTTTTT. V usage is TRBV28 and J usage is TRBJ2-2; tentatively, D is TRBD2 (5 bases). With 3 bases removed from V and 5 bases from J, the gap between germline ends came to 10 bases. Germline values: CDR1 MDHEN, CDR2 SYDVKM. CDR3 size: 14 residues.

The chain couples TRBV4-1 to TRBJ1-4; a weak D match, TRBD1 (6 bases). Between the trimmed V and J ends, which lost 5 bases and 2 bases, there was a span of 12 bases. Germline-derived CDR1 and CDR2 are MGHRA and YSYEKL. This CDR3 comprises 15 residues. The CDR3 protein is CASSVTGSTNEKLFF. The DNA of the CDR3 is TGCGCCAGCAGCGTCACAGGGTCCACTAATGAAAAACTGTTTTTT.

The chain's CDR3 is CASSSTVNYGYTF. The CDR3 bases are TGTGCCAGCAGTTCAACAGTTAACTATGGCTACACCTTC. The chain is built from TRBV12-3 or TRBV12-4 and TRBJ1-2, with D unclear. The CDR3 is made up of 13 amino acids. The germline V and J ends were trimmed by 4 bases and 1 base, with 7 bases remaining between them.

The chain has TRBV12-5 and TRBJ2-3; 8 nucleotides line up with TRBD1. Trimming cost V 4 bases and J 3 bases; bases outside gene matches: 6. The CDR3 runs to 15 residues. The germline V gene encodes CDR1 LGHNT and CDR2 FRNRAP. The CDR3 spells CASGSGRGRTDTQYF. The CDR3 coding sequence is TGTGCTAGTGGTTCCGGCAGGGGGCGGACAGATACGCAGTATTTT.

The chain couples TRBV25-1 to TRBJ1-4; TRBD1 matches at 7 bases. The CDR3 covers 12 residues. The V gene end was trimmed by 4 bases and the J gene end by 10 bases; junction bases not matched to a gene: 3. Looked up from germline, CDR1 is MGHDK and CDR2 is SYGVNS. CDR3 DNA sequence: TGTGCCAGCAGTGGAGGGACAGCAAAACTGTTTTTT. Translation: CASSGGTAKLFF.

This clone was seen only once. V and J are TRBV15 and TRBJ1-5; D unresolved. The V gene lost 0 bases and the J gene lost 6 bases, with 12 bases spanning the gap. The CDR3 contains 15 residues. The germline V gene encodes CDR1 LNHNV and CDR2 YYDKDF (reference sequence). The CDR3 loop reads CATSRDSVTFQPQHF. CDR3 DNA sequence: TGTGCCACCAGCAGAGATTCCGTGACATTTCAGCCCCAGCATTTT.

The genes are TRBV5-4 and TRBJ2-1; D call uncertain. CDR1 and CDR2 (germline): SGHNT, YYREEE (reference sequence). V lost 4 bases to trimming and J lost 4 bases, with 18 bases between them. CDR3 size: 16 residues. The chain's CDR3 is CASSAARSLVYNEQFF. Written as DNA, the CDR3 is TGTGCCAGCAGCGCAGCTAGGAGCCTGGTTTACAATGAGCAGTTCTTC.